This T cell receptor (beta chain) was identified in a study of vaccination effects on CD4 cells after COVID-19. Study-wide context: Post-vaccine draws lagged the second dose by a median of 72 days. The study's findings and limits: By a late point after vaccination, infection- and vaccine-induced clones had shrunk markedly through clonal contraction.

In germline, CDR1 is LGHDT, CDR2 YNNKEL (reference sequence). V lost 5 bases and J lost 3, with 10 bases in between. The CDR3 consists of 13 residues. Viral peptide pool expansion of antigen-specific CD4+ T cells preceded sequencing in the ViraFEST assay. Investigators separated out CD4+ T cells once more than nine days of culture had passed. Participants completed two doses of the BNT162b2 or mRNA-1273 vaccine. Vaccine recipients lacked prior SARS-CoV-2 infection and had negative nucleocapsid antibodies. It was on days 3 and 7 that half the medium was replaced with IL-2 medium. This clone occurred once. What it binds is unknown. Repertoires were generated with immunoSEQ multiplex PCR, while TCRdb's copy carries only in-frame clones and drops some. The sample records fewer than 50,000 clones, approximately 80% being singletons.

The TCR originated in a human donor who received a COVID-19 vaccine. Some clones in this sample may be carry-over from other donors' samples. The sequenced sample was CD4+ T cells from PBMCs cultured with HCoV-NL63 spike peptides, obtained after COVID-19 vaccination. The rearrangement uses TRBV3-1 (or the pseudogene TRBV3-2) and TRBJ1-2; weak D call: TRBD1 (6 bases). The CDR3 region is CASSNRADYGYTF. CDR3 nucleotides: TGTGCCAGCAGCAACAGGGCTGACTATGGCTACACCTTC.